This is a list of T cell receptor beta chains from one sample in a study of CD8+ T cells in alopecia areata. Assay used: immunoSEQ multiplex PCR; TCRdb lists only in-frame clones, some missing. The repertoire consists of 120,000 or so clones, with less than 50% occurring once and the leading ten covering about 11%. Sequencing input: NKG2D-low CD8+ T cells sorted from blood. These receptors all stem from a human donor with alopecia areata. Both conserved end residues are part of each CDR3. The D gene is left open where the match is weak. Only part of the rows carry a size: once, few, many, or a class if the clone is expanded.

DNA: TGTGCCTGGATCCCCCAAGCGGGAACTGAGGAGTTCTTC
CDR3: CAWIPQAGTEEFF
size: .
J: TRBJ2-1
D: TRBD2
V: TRBV30

DNA: TGCAGCCTTCTAGCGACCAACTACAATGAGCAGTTCTTC
CDR3: CSLLATNYNEQFF
size: .
J: TRBJ2-1
D: .
V: TRBV29-1

DNA: TGTGCCTGGAGTGTTTCTGAGCAGTTCTTC
CDR3: CAWSVSEQFF
size: .
J: TRBJ2-1
D: .
V: TRBV30

DNA: TGTGCCAGCAGTTCCCACACCGGGGAGCTGTTTTTT
CDR3: CASSSHTGELFF
size: .
J: TRBJ2-2
D: .
V: TRBV27

DNA: TGTGCCTGGAGGCGGACAGGGGCCGGAGAAGCTTTCTTT
CDR3: CAWRRTGAGEAFF
size: .
J: TRBJ1-1
D: TRBD1
V: TRBV30

DNA: TGTGCCTGGAGTGTCGGGACAGGGTCAGAGACCCAGTACTTC
CDR3: CAWSVGTGSETQYF
size: .
J: TRBJ2-5
D: TRBD1
V: TRBV30

DNA: TGTGCCAGCAGTGACACTGGCCAAGATACGCAGTATTTT
CDR3: CASSDTGQDTQYF
size: .
J: TRBJ2-3
D: .
V: TRBV25-1

DNA: TGTGCCAGCAGCTTGGGGACAGGTGAAGCTTTCTTT
CDR3: CASSLGTGEAFF
size: .
J: TRBJ1-1
D: TRBD1
V: TRBV5-6

DNA: TGTGCCAGCAGCATCGACAGGGAACTCGTTGGCTACACCTTC
CDR3: CASSIDRELVGYTF
size: .
J: TRBJ1-2
D: TRBD1
V: TRBV9

DNA: TGTGCCAGCGAGGGAGCGGGCTCCTACAATGAGCAGTTCTTC
CDR3: CASEGAGSYNEQFF
size: once
J: TRBJ2-1
D: .
V: TRBV2

DNA: TGCAGCGTTGAAGGAGGGCGGAATACGGGGGCTTTCTTT
CDR3: CSVEGGRNTGAFF
size: .
J: TRBJ1-1
D: .
V: TRBV29-1

DNA: TGTGCCATCCCAAGCGGCCGCGGGGAGCTGTTTTTT
CDR3: CAIPSGRGELFF
size: few
J: TRBJ2-2
D: .
V: TRBV10-3

DNA: TGTGCCAGCAGGCCCAGGGTTGGAGGCTACAATGAGCAGTTCTTC
CDR3: CASRPRVGGYNEQFF
size: few
J: TRBJ2-1
D: .
V: TRBV27

DNA: TGTGCCAGCAGTTTCGGTGACAGCCAAATCCCCCTCCACTTT
CDR3: CASSFGDSQIPLHF
size: few
J: TRBJ1-6
D: .
V: TRBV28

DNA: TGTGCCAGCAGCCCCGTGAGGGACACTGAAGCTTTCTTT
CDR3: CASSPVRDTEAFF
size: .
J: TRBJ1-1
D: .
V: TRBV7-9

DNA: TGCAGCGTTGATTTACAGTCCGGACCCGGGGAGCTGTTTTTT
CDR3: CSVDLQSGPGELFF
size: .
J: TRBJ2-2
D: .
V: TRBV29-1